This T cell receptor beta chain was obtained from a study of identical twins. Through template switching, a universal primer site was introduced, and the cDNA contained unique molecular identifiers. TCRdb re-analysed the 5' RACE reads in MiXCR, keeping a single row per CDR3 protein. Found here are 300,000 to 400,000 distinct CDR3 sequences, about 10% of them singletons; the top ten hold 7.5% to 9.5%. Broader study findings: Models, which agreed with sharing between unrelated individuals, nonetheless underestimated the out-of-frame TCR alpha sharing seen in monozygotic twins. Surplus twin overlap in beta out-of-frame sequences was less pronounced. Insertion counts were lower in abundant cord blood beta clonotypes, a trend that memory repertoires did not show.

This clonotype was detected many times. Its specificity is unknown. V was shortened by 0 bases and J by 2 bases, with 17 bases between the two germline ends. In germline, CDR1 is DFQATT, CDR2 SNEGSKA (reference sequence). This CDR3 contains 17 residues. This rearrangement joins TRBV20-1 to TRBJ2-1; TRBD2 might be the D (6 bases). Specimen: naive T cells sorted from blood. The clonotype comes from a woman aged 45 to 65 in good health. CDR3 nucleotides: TGCAGTGCTAGAGACCCTAGGAGGGTTGGGGCCTACAATGAGCAGTTCTTC. Translated, it gives CSARDPRRVGAYNEQFF.